This is a list of T cell receptor beta chains from one sample in a study of blood T cell repertoires in COVID-19. Sequencing was performed with immunoSEQ multiplex PCR; in TCRdb, only in-frame clones are kept and a portion is missing. The sample gives more than 95,000 clones, about 86% of which show up once; 3.5% to 5% is in the top ten. Material for sequencing was peripheral blood. The source of these receptors is a man in his 60s with acute or convalescent COVID-19. The CDR3 runs from the conserved cysteine through the conserved F or W. The D gene is left open where the match is weak. A row's size may be missing; if present it is once, few, many or a size class.

v_call: TRBV3-1/TRBV3-2; d_call: .; clone_size: .; j_call: TRBJ2-1; cdr3_nt: TGTGCCAGCAGCCCTTGGTCAGGGATCAATGAGCAGTTCTTC; cdr3_aa: CASSPWSGINEQFF
v_call: TRBV15; d_call: TRBD1; clone_size: .; j_call: TRBJ1-2; cdr3_nt: TGTGCCACCAGCAGAGATCCCCGGGACAGTTACTATGGCTACACCTTC; cdr3_aa: CATSRDPRDSYYGYTF
v_call: TRBV7-2; d_call: .; clone_size: .; j_call: TRBJ1-3; cdr3_nt: TGTGCCAGCAGCTTAGGCGGTCCCGGAAACACCATATATTTT; cdr3_aa: CASSLGGPGNTIYF
v_call: TRBV6-5; d_call: .; clone_size: .; j_call: TRBJ2-1; cdr3_nt: TGTGCCAGCAGTTTAGGTCGCGGGTCCTACAATGAGCAGTTCTTC; cdr3_aa: CASSLGRGSYNEQFF
v_call: TRBV4-3; d_call: TRBD2; clone_size: .; j_call: TRBJ2-4; cdr3_nt: TGCGCCAGCAGCCAAGGTTCCGGACTAGCGGGAAACATTCAGTACTTC; cdr3_aa: CASSQGSGLAGNIQYF
v_call: TRBV19; d_call: TRBD2; clone_size: .; j_call: TRBJ2-3; cdr3_nt: TGTGCCAGTAGTATAGGAGCGGGGACAGATACGCAGTATTTT; cdr3_aa: CASSIGAGTDTQYF
v_call: TRBV7-2; d_call: .; clone_size: .; j_call: TRBJ1-2; cdr3_nt: TGTGCCAGCAGCTCGACAGGCTCCTATGGCTACACCTTC; cdr3_aa: CASSSTGSYGYTF
v_call: TRBV7-2; d_call: .; clone_size: .; j_call: TRBJ1-2; cdr3_nt: TGTGCCAGCAGCGCTAGCGGTTCGAACAAGGGGAACTATGGCTACACCTTC; cdr3_aa: CASSASGSNKGNYGYTF
v_call: TRBV7-8; d_call: TRBD1; clone_size: .; j_call: TRBJ2-1; cdr3_nt: TGTGCCAGCAGCTTGAACAGGGGGTCTAACGATGAGCAGTTCTTC; cdr3_aa: CASSLNRGSNDEQFF
v_call: TRBV30; d_call: .; clone_size: .; j_call: TRBJ2-3; cdr3_nt: TGTGCCTGGAGTCTTCACCCAACAGGGCAGTATTTT; cdr3_aa: CAWSLHPTGQYF
v_call: TRBV3-1/TRBV3-2; d_call: .; clone_size: once; j_call: TRBJ1-2; cdr3_nt: TGTGCCAGCAGCCAAGGATCTACGATATATGGCTACACCTTC; cdr3_aa: CASSQGSTIYGYTF
v_call: TRBV19; d_call: .; clone_size: .; j_call: TRBJ2-2; cdr3_nt: TGTGCCAGTAGCCGGACAGACACCGGGGAGCTGTTTTTT; cdr3_aa: CASSRTDTGELFF
v_call: TRBV7-2; d_call: TRBD1; clone_size: few; j_call: TRBJ1-5; cdr3_nt: TGTGCCAGCTCACGGGACAGGGGAAATCAGCCCCAGCATTTT; cdr3_aa: CASSRDRGNQPQHF
v_call: TRBV18; d_call: .; clone_size: .; j_call: TRBJ2-2; cdr3_nt: TGTGCCAGCTCCCCAAATCAGCGGAGGGCTACCGGGGAGCTGTTTTTT; cdr3_aa: CASSPNQRRATGELFF
v_call: TRBV5-1; d_call: .; clone_size: .; j_call: TRBJ1-1; cdr3_nt: TGCGCCAGCATGGATGAGGGTTGGTACACTGAAGCTTTCTTT; cdr3_aa: CASMDEGWYTEAFF
v_call: TRBV11-2; d_call: .; clone_size: .; j_call: TRBJ1-4; cdr3_nt: TGTGCCAGCAGCCCCCCGGCTAGGGAAAAACTGTTTTTT; cdr3_aa: CASSPPAREKLFF
v_call: TRBV10-3; d_call: .; clone_size: .; j_call: TRBJ2-5; cdr3_nt: TGTGCCATCAGTGAGGACAGGTTCGGGACCCAGTACTTC; cdr3_aa: CAISEDRFGTQYF
v_call: TRBV5-6; d_call: .; clone_size: once; j_call: TRBJ1-5; cdr3_nt: TGTGCCAGCAGCTTGGGTGGGGGAGGTGCGGTTCAGCCCCAGCATTTT; cdr3_aa: CASSLGGGGAVQPQHF
v_call: TRBV15; d_call: TRBD2; clone_size: .; j_call: TRBJ2-5; cdr3_nt: TGTGCCACCAGCAGAGTTGCGGGAGGGCAAGAGACCCAGTACTTC; cdr3_aa: CATSRVAGGQETQYF
v_call: TRBV10-3; d_call: .; clone_size: few; j_call: TRBJ2-3; cdr3_nt: TGTGCCATCAGTACTAGTGCAGATACGCAGTATTTT; cdr3_aa: CAISTSADTQYF
v_call: TRBV19; d_call: .; clone_size: .; j_call: TRBJ1-4; cdr3_nt: TGTGCCAGTAGTATAGTCCGACAGCCGAATGAAAAACTGTTTTTT; cdr3_aa: CASSIVRQPNEKLFF
v_call: TRBV29-1; d_call: TRBD1; clone_size: once; j_call: TRBJ1-1; cdr3_nt: TGCAGCGCAGGGACAGCCCTCAACACTGAAGCTTTCTTT; cdr3_aa: CSAGTALNTEAFF
v_call: TRBV21-1; d_call: .; clone_size: .; j_call: TRBJ2-7; cdr3_nt: TGTGCCAGCAGCAAAGCGCTTTGCCGGGACAGGAAAGCCTACGAGCAGTACTTC; cdr3_aa: CASSKALCRDRKAYEQYF
v_call: TRBV30; d_call: .; clone_size: .; j_call: TRBJ1-4; cdr3_nt: TGTGCCTGGAGTGTAGGACTGAGGAAACAACTGTTTTTT; cdr3_aa: CAWSVGLRKQLFF
v_call: TRBV11-3; d_call: TRBD1; clone_size: few; j_call: TRBJ2-5; cdr3_nt: TGTGCCAGCAGCTTAGGGGTACAGGGGGCGCGCGGGGAGACCCAGTACTTC; cdr3_aa: CASSLGVQGARGETQYF
v_call: TRBV5-1; d_call: TRBD2; clone_size: .; j_call: TRBJ2-1; cdr3_nt: TGCGCCAGCAGCTTGGGAGGCCTAGCGGGTTTCAATGAGCAGTTCTTC; cdr3_aa: CASSLGGLAGFNEQFF
v_call: TRBV2; d_call: .; clone_size: once; j_call: TRBJ1-2; cdr3_nt: TGTGCCAGCCACAGCTATGGCTACACCTTC; cdr3_aa: CASHSYGYTF
v_call: TRBV5-5; d_call: TRBD1; clone_size: once; j_call: TRBJ2-2; cdr3_nt: TGTGCCAGCAGCTTACGGACAGGGCGATACACCGGGGAGCTGTTTTTT; cdr3_aa: CASSLRTGRYTGELFF
v_call: TRBV11-2; d_call: TRBD1; clone_size: .; j_call: TRBJ1-5; cdr3_nt: TGTGCCAGCAGCTTGCAACAGGGGGGTCAGCCCCAGCATTTT; cdr3_aa: CASSLQQGGQPQHF
v_call: TRBV10-1; d_call: TRBD2; clone_size: .; j_call: TRBJ2-3; cdr3_nt: TGCGCCAGCAGTGAGATCCTAGCGGGGGATACGCAGTATTTT; cdr3_aa: CASSEILAGDTQYF
v_call: TRBV5-1; d_call: TRBD1; clone_size: .; j_call: TRBJ2-3; cdr3_nt: TGCGCCAGCAGCTTAAGGACAGGGATCGGTACGCAGTATTTT; cdr3_aa: CASSLRTGIGTQYF
v_call: TRBV5-4; d_call: .; clone_size: .; j_call: TRBJ1-2; cdr3_nt: TGTGCCAGCAGCTTCGACTGGAACTATGGCTACACCTTC; cdr3_aa: CASSFDWNYGYTF
v_call: TRBV7-2; d_call: .; clone_size: .; j_call: TRBJ2-1; cdr3_nt: TGTGCCAGCAGCTTAGCGCCGGGGGAATACAATGAGCAGTTCTTC; cdr3_aa: CASSLAPGEYNEQFF
v_call: TRBV28; d_call: TRBD2; clone_size: .; j_call: TRBJ2-2; cdr3_nt: TGTGCCAGCAGTTCCCCCGAGGGAGGGACCGGGGAGCTGTTTTTT; cdr3_aa: CASSSPEGGTGELFF
v_call: TRBV7-9; d_call: TRBD2; clone_size: .; j_call: TRBJ2-1; cdr3_nt: TGTGCCAGCAGCTCCAGTAGCGGGAGGCCCCGGGGTTGGCAGTTCTTC; cdr3_aa: CASSSSSGRPRGWQFF
v_call: TRBV5-6; d_call: .; clone_size: .; j_call: TRBJ1-1; cdr3_nt: TGTGCCAGCAGCTTGAGCGGCACGGGCACTGAAGCTTTCTTT; cdr3_aa: CASSLSGTGTEAFF
v_call: TRBV29-1; d_call: .; clone_size: .; j_call: TRBJ1-1; cdr3_nt: TGCAGCGTCATGACAGCACTTATATCGAACACTGAAGCTTTCTTT; cdr3_aa: CSVMTALISNTEAFF
v_call: TRBV19; d_call: .; clone_size: .; j_call: TRBJ1-2; cdr3_nt: TGTGCCAGTAGTATTACCGGTATTACCAATGGCTACACCTTC; cdr3_aa: CASSITGITNGYTF
v_call: TRBV6-5; d_call: .; clone_size: few; j_call: TRBJ1-1; cdr3_nt: TGTGCCAGCAGTTCCGGGACATTCAACACTGAAGCTTTCTTT; cdr3_aa: CASSSGTFNTEAFF
v_call: TRBV6-5; d_call: .; clone_size: .; j_call: TRBJ2-5; cdr3_nt: TGTGCCAGCAGTTTAATAGGGGGCCGGGGGACGAAGACCCAGTACTTC; cdr3_aa: CASSLIGGRGTKTQYF
v_call: TRBV6-4; d_call: .; clone_size: few; j_call: TRBJ1-1; cdr3_nt: TGTGCCAGCAGTGACTCTTCCCGGGGGACTGAAGCTTTCTTT; cdr3_aa: CASSDSSRGTEAFF
v_call: TRBV3-1/TRBV3-2; d_call: .; clone_size: .; j_call: TRBJ1-1; cdr3_nt: TGTGCCAGCAGCCGAGCTATGAACACTGAAGCTTTCTTT; cdr3_aa: CASSRAMNTEAFF